The entry that follows covers one TCR beta chain sequence. Its target is not known. This sample was taken from a study of blood T cells in healthy people across ages. Study results and limitations: For the donors, CMV status was unknown and possibly confounded expanded clonotype changes. TCR beta diversity tracked closely with naive T cell percentage.

CDR1 and CDR2 (germline): MNHNY, SVGAGI (reference sequence). The CDR3 length is 14 residues. Trimming cost V 4 bases and J 2 bases, with 9 bases left between them. The authors ran a second PCR of 7 to 11 cycles using a sample-barcoded 5' primer and a J-beta primer mix. TCRdb reanalysed the 5' RACE reads using MiXCR and keeps one entry per CDR3 protein. The sample lists 600,000 or so distinct CDR3 sequences; roughly 20% were seen once. The chain joins TRBV6-6 to TRBJ1-5; D gene ambiguous. This sequence originates from a man aged 65 to 79 in good health. Sequences were obtained from blood. CDR3 loop: CASSSQERNQPQHF. The CDR3 DNA reads as TGTGCCAGCAGTTCCCAGGAGCGCAATCAGCCCCAGCATTTT.